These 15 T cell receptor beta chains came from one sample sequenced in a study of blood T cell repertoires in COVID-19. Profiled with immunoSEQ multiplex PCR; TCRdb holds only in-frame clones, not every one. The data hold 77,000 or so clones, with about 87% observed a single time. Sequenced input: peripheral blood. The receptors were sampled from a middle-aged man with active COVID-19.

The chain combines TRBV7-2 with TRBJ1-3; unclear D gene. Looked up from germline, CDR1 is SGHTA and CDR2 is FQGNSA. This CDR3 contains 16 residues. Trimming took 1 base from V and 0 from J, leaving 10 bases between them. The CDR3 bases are TGTGCCAGCAGCTTAGATACAGTTGTCTCTGGAAACACCATATATTTT. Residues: CASSLDTVVSGNTIYF.

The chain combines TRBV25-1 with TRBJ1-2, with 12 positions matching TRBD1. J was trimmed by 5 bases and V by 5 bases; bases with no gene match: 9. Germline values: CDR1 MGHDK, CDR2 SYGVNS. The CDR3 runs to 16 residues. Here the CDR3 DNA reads TGTGCCAGCAGTCCTCCGGGACAGGGGGCGCTTTATGGCTACACCTTC. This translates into CASSPPGQGALYGYTF.

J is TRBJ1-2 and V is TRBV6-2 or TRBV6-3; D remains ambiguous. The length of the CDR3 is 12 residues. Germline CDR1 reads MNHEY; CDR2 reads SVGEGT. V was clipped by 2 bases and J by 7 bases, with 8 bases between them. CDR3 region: CASSYLEVGYTF. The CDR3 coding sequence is TGTGCCAGCAGTTACCTGGAGGTTGGCTACACCTTC.

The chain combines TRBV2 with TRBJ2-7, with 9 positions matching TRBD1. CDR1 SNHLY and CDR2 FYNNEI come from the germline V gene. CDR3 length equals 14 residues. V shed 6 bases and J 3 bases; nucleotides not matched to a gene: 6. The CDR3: CASRWTGASYEQYF. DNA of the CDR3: TGTGCCAGCAGATGGACAGGGGCGAGCTACGAGCAGTACTTC.

The CDR3 coding sequence is TGTGCCAGCAGTCCTCAGGTGGTCTATGGCTACACCTTC. Translated: CASSPQVVYGYTF. The rearrangement joins TRBV28 to TRBJ1-2; D gene unclear. Trimming left V 5 bases short and J 4 bases short, with 11 bases between. Germline V gene sequence: CDR1 MDHEN, CDR2 SYDVKM. CDR3 length equals 13 residues.

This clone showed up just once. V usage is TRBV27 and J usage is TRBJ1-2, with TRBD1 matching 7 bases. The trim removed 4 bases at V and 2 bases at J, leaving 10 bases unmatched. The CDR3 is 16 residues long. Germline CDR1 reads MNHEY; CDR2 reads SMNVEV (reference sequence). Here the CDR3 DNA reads TGTGCCAGCAGTTATCTCGGGGCAGGGGGAAACTATGGCTACACCTTC. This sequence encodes CASSYLGAGGNYGYTF.

Here the CDR3 DNA reads TGTGCCAGCAGCAAGGGGCAGCGCGACTATGGCTACACCTTC. Its translation is CASSKGQRDYGYTF. The chain employs TRBV21-1 and TRBJ1-2; TRBD1, the table's D call, lacks a check against the DNA. TRBV21-1 is a pseudogene locus. This CDR3 contains 14 residues.

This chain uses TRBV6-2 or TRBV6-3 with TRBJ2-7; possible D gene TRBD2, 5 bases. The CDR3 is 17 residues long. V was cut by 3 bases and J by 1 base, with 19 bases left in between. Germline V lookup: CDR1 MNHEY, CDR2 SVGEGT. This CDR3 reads CASSYEPDGDFSYEQYF. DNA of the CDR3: TGTGCCAGCAGTTATGAGCCCGACGGGGATTTTTCCTACGAGCAGTACTTC.

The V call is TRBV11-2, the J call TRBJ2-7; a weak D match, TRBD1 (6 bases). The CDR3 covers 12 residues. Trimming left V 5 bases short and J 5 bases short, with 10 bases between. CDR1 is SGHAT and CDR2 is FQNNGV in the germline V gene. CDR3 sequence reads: CASSIQGNEQYF. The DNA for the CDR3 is TGTGCCAGCAGCATACAGGGTAACGAGCAGTACTTC. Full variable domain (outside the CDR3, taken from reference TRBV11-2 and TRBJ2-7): EAGVAQSPRYKIIEKRQSVAFWCNPISGHATLYWYQQILGQGPKLLIQFQNNGVVDDSQLPKDRFSAERLKGVDSTLKIQPAKLEDSAVYLCASSIQGNEQYFGPGTRLTVT.

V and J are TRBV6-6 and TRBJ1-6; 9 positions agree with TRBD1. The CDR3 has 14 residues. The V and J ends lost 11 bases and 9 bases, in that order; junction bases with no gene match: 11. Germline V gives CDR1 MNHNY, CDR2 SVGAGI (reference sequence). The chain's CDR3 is CAAGTGPGRSPLHF. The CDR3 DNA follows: TGTGCCGCCGGGACAGGGCCTGGGCGTTCACCCCTCCACTTT.

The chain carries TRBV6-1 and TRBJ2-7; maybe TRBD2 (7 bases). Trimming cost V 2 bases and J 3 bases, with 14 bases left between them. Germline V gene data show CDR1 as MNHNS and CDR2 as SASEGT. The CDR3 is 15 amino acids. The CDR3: CASSELGASGYEQYF. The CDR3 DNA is TGTGCCAGCAGTGAATTGGGGGCTAGCGGCTACGAGCAGTACTTC.

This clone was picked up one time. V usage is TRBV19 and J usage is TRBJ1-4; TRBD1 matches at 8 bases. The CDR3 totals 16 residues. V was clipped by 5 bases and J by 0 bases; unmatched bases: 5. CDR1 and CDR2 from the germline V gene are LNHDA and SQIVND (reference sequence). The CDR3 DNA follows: TGTGCCAGTAGTCGGACAGGGTTTGCAACTAATGAAAAACTGTTTTTT. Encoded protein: CASSRTGFATNEKLFF.

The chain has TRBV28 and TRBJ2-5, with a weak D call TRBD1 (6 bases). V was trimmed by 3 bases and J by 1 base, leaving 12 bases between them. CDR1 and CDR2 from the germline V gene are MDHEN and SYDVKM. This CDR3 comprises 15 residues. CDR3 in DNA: TGTGCCAGCAGTTTGAGGGCAGGGGCCCAAGAGACCCAGTACTTC. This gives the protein CASSLRAGAQETQYF. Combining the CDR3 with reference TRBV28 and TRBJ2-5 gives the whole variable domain DVKVTQSSRYLVKRTGEKVFLECVQDMDHENMFWYRQDPGLGLRLIYFSYDVKMKEKGDIPEGYSVSREKKERFSLILESASTNQTSMYLCASSLRAGAQETQYFGPGTRLLVL.

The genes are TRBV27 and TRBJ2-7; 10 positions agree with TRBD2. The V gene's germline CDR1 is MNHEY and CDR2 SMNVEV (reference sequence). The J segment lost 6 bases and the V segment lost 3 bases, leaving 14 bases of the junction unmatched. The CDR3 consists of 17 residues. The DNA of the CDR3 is TGTGCCAGCAGTTTCCAATCACTAGCGGGAAGGGGCGGCGAGCAGTACTTC. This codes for CASSFQSLAGRGGEQYF.

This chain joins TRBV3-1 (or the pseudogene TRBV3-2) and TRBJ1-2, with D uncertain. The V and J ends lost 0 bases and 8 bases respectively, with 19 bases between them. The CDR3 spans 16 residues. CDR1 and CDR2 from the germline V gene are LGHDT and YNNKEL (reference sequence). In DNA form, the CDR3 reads TGTGCCAGCAGCCAAGAAGGAGCCCGGTTTGGAAACGGCTACACCTTC. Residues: CASSQEGARFGNGYTF.